The present T cell receptor (beta chain) was sequenced within a study of blood T cell repertoires in COVID-19. Trimming stripped 2 bases from V and 1 base from J, with 10 bases between. The V gene's germline CDR1 is LGHNA and CDR2 YSLEER. CDR3 length: 15 amino acids. Assay: immunoSEQ multiplex PCR; the TCRdb copy retains only in-frame clones and omits some. Here the sample spans about 190,000 clones, around 85% being singletons. This TCR came from a man older than 75 with COVID-19, enrolled during active disease. The sequenced material came from peripheral blood. V gene TRBV4-3 combines with J gene TRBJ2-3, with D hard to call. CDR3: CASSQTTGGTDTQYF. CDR3 nucleotide sequence: TGCGCCAGCAGCCAAACCACGGGTGGCACAGATACGCAGTATTTT.